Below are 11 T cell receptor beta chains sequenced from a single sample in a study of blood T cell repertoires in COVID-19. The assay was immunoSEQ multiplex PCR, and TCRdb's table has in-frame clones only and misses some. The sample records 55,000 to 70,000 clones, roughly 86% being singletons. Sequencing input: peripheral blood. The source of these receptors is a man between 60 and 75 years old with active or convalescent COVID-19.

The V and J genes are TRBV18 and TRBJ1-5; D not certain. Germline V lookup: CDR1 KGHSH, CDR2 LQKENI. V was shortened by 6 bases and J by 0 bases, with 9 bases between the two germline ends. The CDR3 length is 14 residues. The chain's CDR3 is CASSPSYSNQPQHF. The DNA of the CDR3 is TGTGCCAGCTCGCCATCTTATAGCAATCAGCCCCAGCATTTT.

The CDR3 DNA reads as TGTGCCAGCAGTTACGAAGCTAGCGGGAGCTCCTACGAGCAGTACTTC. Amino acids: CASSYEASGSSYEQYF. The V gene is TRBV6-5, the J gene TRBJ2-7, with 10 bases that match TRBD2. In germline, CDR1 is MNHEY, CDR2 SVGAGI. V shed 2 bases and J 0 bases; nucleotides not matched to a gene: 4. This CDR3 spans 16 amino acids.

CDR3 loop: CASSQEDSSYNSPLHF. In DNA, the CDR3 is TGCGCCAGCAGCCAGGAGGACAGCTCCTATAATTCACCCCTCCACTTT. The chain carries TRBV4-3 and TRBJ1-6; tentatively, D is TRBD1 (6 bases). V lost 3 bases to trimming and J lost 0 bases, with 9 bases between them. The CDR3 runs to 16 residues. The V gene's germline CDR1 is LGHNA and CDR2 YSLEER.

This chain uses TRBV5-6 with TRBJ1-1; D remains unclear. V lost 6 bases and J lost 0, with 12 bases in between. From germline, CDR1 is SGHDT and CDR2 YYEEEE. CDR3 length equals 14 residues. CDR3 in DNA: TGTGCCAGCAACTTTTACACCTTGAACACTGAAGCTTTCTTT. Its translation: CASNFYTLNTEAFF.

The CDR3 DNA reads as TGTGCCAGCAGCCGGTCGGGGGTAGGGGCTAATGAAAAACTGTTTTTT. It codes for CASSRSGVGANEKLFF. The gene calls are TRBV11-2 and TRBJ1-4; D is perhaps TRBD1 (5 bases). Between the trimmed V and J ends, which lost 5 bases and 3 bases, there was a span of 16 bases. From germline, CDR1 is SGHAT and CDR2 FQNNGV. CDR3 length: 16 amino acids.

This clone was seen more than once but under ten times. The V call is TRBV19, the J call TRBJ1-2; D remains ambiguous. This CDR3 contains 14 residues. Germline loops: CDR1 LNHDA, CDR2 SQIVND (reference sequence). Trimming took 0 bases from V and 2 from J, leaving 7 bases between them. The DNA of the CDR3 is TGTGCCAGTAGTATAGATTCGAGGAACTATGGCTACACCTTC. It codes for CASSIDSRNYGYTF.

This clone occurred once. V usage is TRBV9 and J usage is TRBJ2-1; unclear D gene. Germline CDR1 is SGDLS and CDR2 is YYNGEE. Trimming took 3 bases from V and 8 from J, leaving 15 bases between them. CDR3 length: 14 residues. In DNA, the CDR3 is TGTGCCAGCAGCGGTCGTCTCACTGCTCATGAGCAGTTCTTC. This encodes CASSGRLTAHEQFF.

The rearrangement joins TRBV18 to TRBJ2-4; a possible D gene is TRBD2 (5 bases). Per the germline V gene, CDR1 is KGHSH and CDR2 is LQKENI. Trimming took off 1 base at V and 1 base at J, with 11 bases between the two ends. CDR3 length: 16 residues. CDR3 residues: CASSPQGTGAKNIQYF. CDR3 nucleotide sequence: TGTGCCAGCTCACCACAGGGTACGGGGGCCAAAAACATTCAGTACTTC.

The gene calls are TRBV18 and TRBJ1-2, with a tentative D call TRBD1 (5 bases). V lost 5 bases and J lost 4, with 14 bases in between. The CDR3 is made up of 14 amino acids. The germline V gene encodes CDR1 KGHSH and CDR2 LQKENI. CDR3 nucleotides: TGTGCCAGCTCAATACTCAGGGAAGGCTATGGCTACACCTTC. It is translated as CASSILREGYGYTF. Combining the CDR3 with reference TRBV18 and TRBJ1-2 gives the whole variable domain NAGVMQNPRHLVRRRGQEARLRCSPMKGHSHVYWYRQLPEEGLKFMVYLQKENIIDESGMPKERFSAEFPKEGPSILRIQQVVRGDSAAYFCASSILREGYGYTFGSGTRLTVV.

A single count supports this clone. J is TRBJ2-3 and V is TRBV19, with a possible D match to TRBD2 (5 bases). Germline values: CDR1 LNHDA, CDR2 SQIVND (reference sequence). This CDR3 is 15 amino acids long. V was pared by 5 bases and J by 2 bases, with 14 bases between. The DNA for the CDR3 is TGTGCCAGTAGTGGCCTGGGAGCGGACACAGATACGCAGTATTTT. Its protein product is CASSGLGADTDTQYF.

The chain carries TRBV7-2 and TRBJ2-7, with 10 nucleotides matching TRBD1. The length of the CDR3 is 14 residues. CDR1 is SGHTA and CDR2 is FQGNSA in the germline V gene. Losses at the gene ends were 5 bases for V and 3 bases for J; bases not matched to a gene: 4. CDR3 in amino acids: CASSIGTGDYEQYF. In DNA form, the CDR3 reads TGTGCCAGCAGCATCGGGACAGGGGACTACGAGCAGTACTTC. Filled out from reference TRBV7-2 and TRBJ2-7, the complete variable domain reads GAGVSQSPSNKVTEKGKDVELRCDPISGHTALYWYRQSLGQGLEFLIYFQGNSAPDKSGLPSDRFSAERTGGSVSTLTIQRTQQEDSAVYLCASSIGTGDYEQYFGPGTRLTVT.